Listed here is a single T cell receptor beta chain. Its antigen is undetermined. Using RNA template, CDR3s of TCR alpha and beta were amplified with iRepertoire arm-PCR. One-step reverse transcription and amplification started from roughly 100-400 ng of tissue mRNA or PBMC total RNA. Each CDR3 protein is one row after TCRdb ran MiXCR on the multiplex PCR reads. Of about 21,000 distinct CDR3 sequences listed, around 24% were seen once; the top ten hold around 13%. These data are taken from a study of glioma-infiltrating T cells. Study conclusions and caveats: Above-expected tissue-blood divergence occurred in all gliomas, most in low-grade ones. Only very few CDR3 sequences appeared in both tissue and blood.

The germline V gene encodes CDR1 KGHSH and CDR2 LQKENI. The CDR3 consists of 16 residues. V was pared by 1 base and J by 1 base, with 10 bases between. The sequenced sample consisted of glioma tissue, nonneoplastic brain tissue, or PBMCs (not recorded which). The rearrangement joins TRBV18 to TRBJ1-4; TRBD1 is a possible D gene (6 bases). The TCR sequence derives from a human donor with low-grade glioma or glioblastoma, undergoing nonglioma brain surgery, or in good health (not recorded which). The CDR3 here is CASSPQPTGTNEKLFF. CDR3 DNA sequence: TGTGCCAGCTCACCACAGCCGACAGGAACTAATGAAAAACTGTTTTTT.